This TCR beta chain was obtained from a study of T cells in Graves' hyperthyroidism and ophthalmopathy. TCR beta CDR3 regions were amplified from RNA. The HTBI set primed first-round TCR CDR3 RT-PCR. One entry per CDR3 protein results from TCRdb running MiXCR on the multiplex PCR reads. The table shows about 380,000 distinct CDR3 sequences, with about 18% occurring only once. The CDR3 extends over 17 amino acids. V lost 0 bases and J lost 4, with 16 bases in between. The germline V gene encodes CDR1 SGHRS and CDR2 YFSETQ. V gene TRBV5-1 combines with J gene TRBJ2-2; D is perhaps TRBD2 (5 bases). Specimen: blood. The clonotype originates from a man between 18 and 35 years old with Graves' ophthalmopathy. CDR3: CASSLVAGVGVTGELFF. Here the CDR3 DNA reads TGCGCCAGCAGCTTGGTAGCCGGGGTTGGCGTCACCGGGGAGCTGTTTTTT.